This entry describes one T cell receptor (beta chain). The source of the sample is a study of PD-1 blockade in mismatch repair-deficient tumors. This table comes from immunoSEQ multiplex PCR, and its TCRdb copy is limited to in-frame clones, with some not included. The sample consists of around 48,000 clones, approximately 78% of them appearing once. Germline values: CDR1 SQVTM, CDR2 ANQGSEA. This CDR3 contains 13 residues. V gave up 5 bases and J gave up 0 bases, with 8 bases separating them. The sequence came from an adult with mismatch repair-deficient cancer. The material sequenced was peripheral blood, taken 4 weeks after starting pembrolizumab. This chain uses TRBV29-1 with TRBJ1-3; D uncertain. Here the CDR3 reads CSVSPYSGNTIYF. The CDR3 DNA reads TGCAGCGTTTCTCCGTACTCTGGAAACACCATATATTTT.